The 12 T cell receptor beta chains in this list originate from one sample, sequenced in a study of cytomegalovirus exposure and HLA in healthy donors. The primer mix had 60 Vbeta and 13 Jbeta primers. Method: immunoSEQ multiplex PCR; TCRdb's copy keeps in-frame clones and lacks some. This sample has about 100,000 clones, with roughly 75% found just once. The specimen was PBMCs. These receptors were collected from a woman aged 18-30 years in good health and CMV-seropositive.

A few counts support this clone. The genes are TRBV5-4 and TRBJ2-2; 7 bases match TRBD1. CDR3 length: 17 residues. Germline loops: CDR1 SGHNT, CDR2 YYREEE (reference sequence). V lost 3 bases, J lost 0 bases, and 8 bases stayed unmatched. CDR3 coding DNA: TGTGCCAGCAGCTACCCGAACAGGGGACCGAACACCGGGGAGCTGTTTTTT. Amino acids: CASSYPNRGPNTGELFF.

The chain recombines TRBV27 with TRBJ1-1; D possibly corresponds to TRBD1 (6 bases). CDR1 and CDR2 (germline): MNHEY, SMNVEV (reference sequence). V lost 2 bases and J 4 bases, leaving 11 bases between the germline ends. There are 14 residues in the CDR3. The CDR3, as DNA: TGTGCCAGCAGTTTAACCCCAGGGGCCACTGAAGCTTTCTTT. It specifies CASSLTPGATEAFF.

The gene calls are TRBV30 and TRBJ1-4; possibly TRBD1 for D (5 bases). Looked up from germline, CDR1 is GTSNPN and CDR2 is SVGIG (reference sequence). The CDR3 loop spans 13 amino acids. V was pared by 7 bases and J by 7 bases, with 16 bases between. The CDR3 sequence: CASDGGVGEKLFF. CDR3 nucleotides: TGTGCCTCGGACGGGGGGGTCGGTGAAAAACTGTTTTTT.

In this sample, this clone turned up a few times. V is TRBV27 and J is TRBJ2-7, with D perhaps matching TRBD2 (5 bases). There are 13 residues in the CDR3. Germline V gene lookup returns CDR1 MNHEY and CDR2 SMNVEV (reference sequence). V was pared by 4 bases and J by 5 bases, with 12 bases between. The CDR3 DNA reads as TGTGCCAGCAGTTCCACTCAACTAGACGAGCAGTACTTC. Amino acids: CASSSTQLDEQYF.

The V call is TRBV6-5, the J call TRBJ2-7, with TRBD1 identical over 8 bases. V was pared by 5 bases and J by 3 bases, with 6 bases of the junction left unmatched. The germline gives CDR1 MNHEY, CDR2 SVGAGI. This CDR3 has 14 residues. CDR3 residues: CASSRGQGRYEQYF. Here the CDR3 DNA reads TGTGCCAGCAGTCGCGGACAGGGCCGCTACGAGCAGTACTTC.

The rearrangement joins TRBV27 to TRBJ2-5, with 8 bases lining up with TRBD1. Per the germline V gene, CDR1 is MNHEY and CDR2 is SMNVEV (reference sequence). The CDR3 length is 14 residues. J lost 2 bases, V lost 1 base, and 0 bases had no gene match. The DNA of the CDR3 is TGTGCCAGCAGTTTATACAGGGGGCAAGAGACCCAGTACTTC. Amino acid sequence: CASSLYRGQETQYF.

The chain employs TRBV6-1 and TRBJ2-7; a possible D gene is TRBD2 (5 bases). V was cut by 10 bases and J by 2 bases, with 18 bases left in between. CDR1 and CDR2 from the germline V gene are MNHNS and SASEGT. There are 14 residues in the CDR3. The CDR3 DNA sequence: TGTGCCACCTCGGGGAGCCCACCTCCCTACGAGCAGTACTTC. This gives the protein CATSGSPPPYEQYF.

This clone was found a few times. CDR3 sequence: CASRIWDGGSGELFF. The CDR3, as DNA: TGTGCCAGTAGGATATGGGACGGGGGGAGCGGGGAGCTGTTTTTT. The chain combines TRBV19 with TRBJ2-2; 7 bases map to TRBD2. With 6 bases clipped from V and 7 bases from J, the junction kept 11 bases outside the gene matches. This CDR3 contains 15 residues. Germline V lookup: CDR1 LNHDA, CDR2 SQIVND (reference sequence). The whole variable domain, remainder taken from reference TRBV19 and TRBJ2-2, is DGGITQSPKYLFRKEGQNVTLSCEQNLNHDAMYWYRQDPGQGLRLIYYSQIVNDFQKGDIAEGYSVSREKKESFPLTVTSAQKNPTAFYLCASRIWDGGSGELFFGEGSRLTVL.

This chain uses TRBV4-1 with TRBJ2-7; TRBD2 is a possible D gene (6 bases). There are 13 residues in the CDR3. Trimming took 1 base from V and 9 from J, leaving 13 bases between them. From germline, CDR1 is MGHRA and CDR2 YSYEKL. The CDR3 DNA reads TGCGCCAGCAGCCAAGGAGCGGGTATCGGGCAGTACTTC. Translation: CASSQGAGIGQYF.

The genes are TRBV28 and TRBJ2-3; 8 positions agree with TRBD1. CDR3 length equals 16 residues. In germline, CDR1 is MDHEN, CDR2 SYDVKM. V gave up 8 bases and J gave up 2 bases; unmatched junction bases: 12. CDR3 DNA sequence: TGTGCCAGCCGAGATATAAGGACAGGGCCCACAGATACGCAGTATTTT. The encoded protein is CASRDIRTGPTDTQYF.

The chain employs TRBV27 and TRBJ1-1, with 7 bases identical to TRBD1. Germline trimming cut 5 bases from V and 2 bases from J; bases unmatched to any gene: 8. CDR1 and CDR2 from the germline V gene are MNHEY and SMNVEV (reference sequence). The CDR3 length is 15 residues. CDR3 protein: CASSPLQGGNTEAFF. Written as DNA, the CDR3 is TGTGCCAGCAGTCCCCTGCAGGGGGGAAACACTGAAGCTTTCTTT.

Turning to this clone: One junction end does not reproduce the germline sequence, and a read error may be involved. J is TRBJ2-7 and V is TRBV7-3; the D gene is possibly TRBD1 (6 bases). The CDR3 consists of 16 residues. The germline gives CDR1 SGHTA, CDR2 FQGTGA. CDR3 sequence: CASSISGASNSYEQHF. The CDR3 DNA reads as TGTGCCAGCAGCATATCAGGGGCCTCGAACTCCTACGAGCAGCACTTC. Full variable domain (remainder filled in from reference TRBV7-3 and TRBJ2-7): GAGVSQTPSNKVTEKGKYVELRCDPISGHTALYWYRQSLGQGPEFLIYFQGTGAADDSGLPNDRFFAVRPEGSVSTLKIQRTERGDSAVYLCASSISGASNSYEQHFGPGTRLTVT.